This TCR beta chain was sequenced during a study of cytomegalovirus exposure and HLA in healthy donors. Primers for the PCR totalled 60 Vbeta and 13 Jbeta. The protocol was immunoSEQ multiplex PCR, while the TCRdb copy is restricted to in-frame clones and leaves out a portion. The sample lists about 130,000 clones, roughly 74% occurring once. As to this clone: The target antigen is unknown.

The germline gives CDR1 SGHAT, CDR2 FQNNGV. Trimming removed 4 bases from V and 7 bases from J; junction bases left unmatched: 7. The CDR3 has 16 amino acids. Study outcomes and limitations: Donor immune exposure was known only as CMV serostatus.

This chain uses TRBV11-2 with TRBJ2-7; TRBD2 aligns across 16 bases. The sequence came from a woman aged 45-59 years in good health and CMV-seropositive. Material for sequencing was PBMCs. The CDR3 DNA reads as TGTGCCAGCAGCTACGGGACTAGCGGGGGGGCAGGGGAGCAGTACTTC. Translated: CASSYGTSGGAGEQYF.